This entry features one T cell receptor (beta chain) sequence. Profiling relied on immunoSEQ multiplex PCR, and the TCRdb table lists in-frame clones only, not all of them. The sample carries some 220,000 clones, roughly 84% recorded once. This sample was included in a study of blood T cell repertoires in COVID-19. Overall study context: Collection of acute and convalescent COVID-19 samples took place in the United States, Italy and Spain. T cells, B-cell-depleted T cells, or PBMCs supplied cDNA or gDNA.

The origin of this receptor is a man aged 45 to 65 with active or convalescent COVID-19. Sequences were obtained from peripheral blood.

The CDR3 reads CASSYRGNYNEQFF. Written as DNA, the CDR3 is TGTGCCAGCAGCTACAGGGGTAACTACAATGAGCAGTTCTTC. The chain uses TRBV11-1 and TRBJ2-1; 7 bases align to TRBD1. Germline-derived CDR1 and CDR2 are SGHAT and FQDESV (reference sequence). The V segment lost 4 bases and the J segment 3 bases; nucleotides outside the gene matches: 3. The CDR3 runs 14 residues.